The TCR beta chain under discussion was sequenced for a study of shared clonotypes between healthy human individuals. The CD4+ fraction was divided into a CD45RA+ naive subset and a CD45RA-negative memory subset. The germline V gene has CDR1 MNHNS and CDR2 SASEGT. This CDR3 is 12 amino acids long. V was trimmed by 4 bases and J by 3 bases, leaving 6 bases between them. The sorted-subset replicate PCRs were given around 200 ng DNA, which is 27,000 or so T cell genomes. Sequencing was performed with immunoSEQ multiplex PCR; in TCRdb, only in-frame clones are kept and a portion is missing. The sample records a few million clones, 85% to 95% being singletons. This clone was counted only a few times.

The chain combines TRBV6-1 with TRBJ1-1; D not resolved. The source is a man aged 18-30 years in good health. The specimen was naive CD4+ T cells sorted from blood. The subset denotes: CD45RA+ positively selected. The CDR3 DNA is TGTGCCAGCAGTGCCCCATACACTGAAGCTTTCTTT. As protein: CASSAPYTEAFF.